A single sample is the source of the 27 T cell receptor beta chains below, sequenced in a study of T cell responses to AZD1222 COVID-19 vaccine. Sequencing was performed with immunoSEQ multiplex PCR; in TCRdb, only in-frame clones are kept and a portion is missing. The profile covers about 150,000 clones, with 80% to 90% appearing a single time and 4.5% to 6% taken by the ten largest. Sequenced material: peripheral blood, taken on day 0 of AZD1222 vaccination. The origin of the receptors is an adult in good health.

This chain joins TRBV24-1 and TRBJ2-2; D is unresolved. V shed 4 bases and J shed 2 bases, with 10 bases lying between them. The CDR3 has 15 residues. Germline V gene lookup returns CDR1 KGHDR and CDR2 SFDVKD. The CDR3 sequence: CATSDPTINTGELFF. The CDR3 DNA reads TGTGCCACCAGTGACCCGACCATTAACACCGGGGAGCTGTTTTTT.

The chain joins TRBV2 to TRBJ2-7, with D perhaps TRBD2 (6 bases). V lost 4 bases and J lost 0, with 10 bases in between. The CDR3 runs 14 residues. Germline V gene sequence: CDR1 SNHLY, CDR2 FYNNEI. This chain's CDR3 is CASSGGAYSYEQYF. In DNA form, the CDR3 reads TGTGCCAGCAGTGGCGGGGCATACTCCTACGAGCAGTACTTC.

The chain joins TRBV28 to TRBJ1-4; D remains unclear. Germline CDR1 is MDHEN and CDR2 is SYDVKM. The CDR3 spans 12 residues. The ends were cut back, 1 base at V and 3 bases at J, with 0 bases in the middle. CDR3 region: CASSLSNEKLFF. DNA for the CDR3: TGTGCCAGCAGTTTATCTAATGAAAAACTGTTTTTT.

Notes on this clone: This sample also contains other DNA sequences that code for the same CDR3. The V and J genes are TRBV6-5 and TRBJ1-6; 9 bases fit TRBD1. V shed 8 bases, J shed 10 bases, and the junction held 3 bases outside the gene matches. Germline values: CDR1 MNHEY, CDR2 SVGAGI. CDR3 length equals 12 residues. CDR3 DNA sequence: TGTGCCAGCCGGACAGGGGTGTCACCCCTCCACTTT. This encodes CASRTGVSPLHF.

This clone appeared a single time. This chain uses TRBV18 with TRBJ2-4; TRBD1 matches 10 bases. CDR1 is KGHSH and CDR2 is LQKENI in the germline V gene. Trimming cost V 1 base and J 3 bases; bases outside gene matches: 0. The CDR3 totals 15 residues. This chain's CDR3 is CASSPRDRGKNIQYF. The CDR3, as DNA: TGTGCCAGCTCACCACGGGACAGGGGCAAAAACATTCAGTACTTC.

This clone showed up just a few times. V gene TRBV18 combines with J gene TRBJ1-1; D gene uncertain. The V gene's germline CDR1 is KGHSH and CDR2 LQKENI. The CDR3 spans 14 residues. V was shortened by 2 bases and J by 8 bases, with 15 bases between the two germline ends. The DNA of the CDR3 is TGTGCCAGCTCACCAAGCGAGGCAATCGCCGAAGCTTTCTTT. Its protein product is CASSPSEAIAEAFF.

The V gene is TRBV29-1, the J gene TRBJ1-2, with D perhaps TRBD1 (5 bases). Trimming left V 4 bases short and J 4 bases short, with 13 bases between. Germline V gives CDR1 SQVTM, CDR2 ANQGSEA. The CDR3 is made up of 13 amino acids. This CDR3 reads CSVGSGRGYGYTF. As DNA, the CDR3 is TGCAGCGTTGGATCGGGGCGCGGCTATGGCTACACCTTC.

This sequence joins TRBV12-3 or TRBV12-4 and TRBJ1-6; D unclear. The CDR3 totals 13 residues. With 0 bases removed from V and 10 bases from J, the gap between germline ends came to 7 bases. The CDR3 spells CASSLAPSSPLHF. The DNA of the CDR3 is TGTGCCAGCAGTTTAGCCCCATCCTCACCCCTCCACTTT.

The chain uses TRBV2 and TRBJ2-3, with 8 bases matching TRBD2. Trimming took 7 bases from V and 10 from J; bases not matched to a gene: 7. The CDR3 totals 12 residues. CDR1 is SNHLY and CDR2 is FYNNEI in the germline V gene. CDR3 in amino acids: CASNEGREAQYF. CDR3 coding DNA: TGTGCCAGCAACGAGGGGCGGGAGGCGCAGTATTTT.

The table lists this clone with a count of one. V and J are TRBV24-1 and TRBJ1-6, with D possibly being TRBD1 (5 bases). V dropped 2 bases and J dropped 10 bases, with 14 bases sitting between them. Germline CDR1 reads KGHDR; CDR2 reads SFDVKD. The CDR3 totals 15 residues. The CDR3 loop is CATSDSRVEGSPLHF. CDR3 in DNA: TGTGCCACCAGTGATTCCAGGGTGGAGGGATCACCCCTCCACTTT.

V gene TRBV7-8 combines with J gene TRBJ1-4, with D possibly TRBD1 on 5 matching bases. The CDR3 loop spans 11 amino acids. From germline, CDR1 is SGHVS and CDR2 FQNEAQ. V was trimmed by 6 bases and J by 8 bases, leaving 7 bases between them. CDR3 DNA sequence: TGTGCCAGCAGGCAGGGCGAAAAACTGTTTTTT. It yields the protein CASRQGEKLFF.

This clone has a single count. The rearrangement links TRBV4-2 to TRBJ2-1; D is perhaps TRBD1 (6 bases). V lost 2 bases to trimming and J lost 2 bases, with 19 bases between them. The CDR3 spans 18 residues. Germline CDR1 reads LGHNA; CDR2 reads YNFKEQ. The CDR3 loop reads CASSQMSRPGQTYNEQFF. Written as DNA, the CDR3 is TGTGCCAGCAGCCAAATGTCCCGCCCGGGACAAACCTACAATGAGCAGTTCTTC.

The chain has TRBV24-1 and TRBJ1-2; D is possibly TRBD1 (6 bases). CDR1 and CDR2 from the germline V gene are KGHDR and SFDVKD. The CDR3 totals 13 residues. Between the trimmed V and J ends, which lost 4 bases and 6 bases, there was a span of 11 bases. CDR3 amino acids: CATSEGAWNGYTF. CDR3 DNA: TGTGCCACCAGTGAGGGGGCGTGGAATGGCTACACCTTC.

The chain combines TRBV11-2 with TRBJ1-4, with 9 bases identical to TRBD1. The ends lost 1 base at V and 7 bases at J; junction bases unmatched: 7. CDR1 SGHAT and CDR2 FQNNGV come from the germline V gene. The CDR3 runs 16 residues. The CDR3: CASSLAEGTGLEKLFF. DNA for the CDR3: TGTGCCAGCAGCTTAGCCGAAGGGACAGGGCTTGAAAAACTGTTTTTT.

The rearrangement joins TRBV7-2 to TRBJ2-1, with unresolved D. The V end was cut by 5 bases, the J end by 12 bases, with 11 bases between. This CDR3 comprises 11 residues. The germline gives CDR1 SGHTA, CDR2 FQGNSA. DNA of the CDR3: TGTGCCAGCAGCCACGGAGTCGGGCAGTTCTTC. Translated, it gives CASSHGVGQFF.

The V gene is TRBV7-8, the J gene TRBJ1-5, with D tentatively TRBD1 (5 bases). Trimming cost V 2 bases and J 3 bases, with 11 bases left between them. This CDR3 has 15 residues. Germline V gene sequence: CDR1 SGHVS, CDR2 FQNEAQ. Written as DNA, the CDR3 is TGTGCCAGCAGCTTAACCGGGACGGACAATCAGCCCCAGCATTTT. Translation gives CASSLTGTDNQPQHF.

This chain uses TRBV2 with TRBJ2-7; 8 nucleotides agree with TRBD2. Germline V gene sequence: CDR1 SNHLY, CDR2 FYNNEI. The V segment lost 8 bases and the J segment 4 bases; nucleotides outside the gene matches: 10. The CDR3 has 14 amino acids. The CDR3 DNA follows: TGTGCCAGCGCCCCCGGGACTAGTGGATACGAGCAGTACTTC. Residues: CASAPGTSGYEQYF.

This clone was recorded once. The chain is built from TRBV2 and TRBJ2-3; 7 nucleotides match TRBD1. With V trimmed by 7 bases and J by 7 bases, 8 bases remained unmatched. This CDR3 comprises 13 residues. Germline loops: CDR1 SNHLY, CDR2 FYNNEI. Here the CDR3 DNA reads TGTGCCAGCACAGGACAGGCTGGGAATACGCAGTATTTT. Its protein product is CASTGQAGNTQYF.

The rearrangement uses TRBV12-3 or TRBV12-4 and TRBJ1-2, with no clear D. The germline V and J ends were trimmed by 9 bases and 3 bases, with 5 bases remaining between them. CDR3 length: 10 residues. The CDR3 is CARRDYGYTF. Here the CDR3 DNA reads TGTGCCAGGAGAGACTATGGCTACACCTTC.

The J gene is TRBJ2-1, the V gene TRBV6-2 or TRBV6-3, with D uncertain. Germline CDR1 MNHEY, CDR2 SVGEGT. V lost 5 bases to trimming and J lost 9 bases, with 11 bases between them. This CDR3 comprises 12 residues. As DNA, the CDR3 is TGTGCCAGCAGTGCAAGAACGGGTGAGCAGTTCTTC. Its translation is CASSARTGEQFF.

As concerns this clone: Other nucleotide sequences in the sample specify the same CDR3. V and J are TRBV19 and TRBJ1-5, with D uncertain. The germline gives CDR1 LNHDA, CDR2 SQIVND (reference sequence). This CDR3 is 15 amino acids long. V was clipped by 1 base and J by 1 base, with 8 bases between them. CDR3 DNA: TGTGCCAGTAGTATAGGACGAGGAAGCAATCAGCCCCAGCATTTT. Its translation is CASSIGRGSNQPQHF.

The DNA of the CDR3 is TGTGCCAGCAGCCAAACAGGGGAGATGGCCCAGCATTTT. Its translation: CASSQTGEMAQHF. This rearrangement joins TRBV4-2 to TRBJ1-5; TRBD1 aligns across 7 bases. Germline lookup yields CDR1 LGHNA and CDR2 YNFKEQ. V lost 2 bases to trimming and J lost 11 bases; unmatched junction nucleotides: 6. The CDR3 runs to 13 residues.

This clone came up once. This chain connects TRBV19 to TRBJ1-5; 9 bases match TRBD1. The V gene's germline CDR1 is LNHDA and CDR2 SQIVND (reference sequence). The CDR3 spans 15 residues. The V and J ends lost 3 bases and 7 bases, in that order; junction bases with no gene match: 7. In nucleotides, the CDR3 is TGTGCCAGTAGTATTACGGGACAGGGACAACAGCCCCAGCATTTT. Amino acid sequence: CASSITGQGQQPQHF.

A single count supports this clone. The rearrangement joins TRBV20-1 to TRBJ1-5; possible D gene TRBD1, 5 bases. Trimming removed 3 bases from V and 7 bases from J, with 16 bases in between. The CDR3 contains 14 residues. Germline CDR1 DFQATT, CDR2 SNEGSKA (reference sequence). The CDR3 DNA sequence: TGCAGTGCTAGTCCCCAGGGTCGGAACCAGCCCCAGCATTTT. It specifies CSASPQGRNQPQHF.

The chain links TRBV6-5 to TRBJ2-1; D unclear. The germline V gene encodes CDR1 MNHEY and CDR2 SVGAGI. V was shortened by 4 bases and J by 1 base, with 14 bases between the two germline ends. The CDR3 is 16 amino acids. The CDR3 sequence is CASSSPMTFSYNEQFF. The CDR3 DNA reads TGTGCCAGCAGTTCACCCATGACATTTTCCTACAATGAGCAGTTCTTC.

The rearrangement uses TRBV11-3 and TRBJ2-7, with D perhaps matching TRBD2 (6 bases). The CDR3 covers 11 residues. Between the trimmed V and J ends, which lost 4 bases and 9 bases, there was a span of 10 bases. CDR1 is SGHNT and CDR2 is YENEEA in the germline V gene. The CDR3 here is CASSSLGGQYF. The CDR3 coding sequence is TGTGCCAGCAGCTCCCTCGGGGGGCAGTACTTC.

The CDR3 DNA reads as TGTGCCAGCAGCTCGGGGTTCCGCGAAAAACTGTTTTTT. Translating gives CASSSGFREKLFF. This chain links TRBV28 with TRBJ1-4; D call uncertain. Between the trimmed V and J ends, which lost 6 bases and 8 bases, there was a span of 13 bases. Germline CDR1 is MDHEN and CDR2 is SYDVKM. CDR3 length: 13 residues. Variable domain in full (rest from reference TRBV28 and TRBJ1-4): DVKVTQSSRYLVKRTGEKVFLECVQDMDHENMFWYRQDPGLGLRLIYFSYDVKMKEKGDIPEGYSVSREKKERFSLILESASTNQTSMYLCASSSGFREKLFFGSGTQLSVL.